This TCR beta chain was captured in a study of Graves' ophthalmopathy and Graves' hyperthyroidism. This clonotype was seen only a few times. CDR1 is LNHDA, CDR2 SQIVND, per germline (reference sequence). V lost 6 bases to trimming and J lost 2 bases, with 16 bases between them. CDR3 length: 15 amino acids. The authors amplified TCR beta CDR3 regions from RNA transcripts. Second-round multiplex PCR followed a first-round RT-PCR using HTBI primers. TCRdb fed the multiplex PCR reads into MiXCR, producing one record per CDR3 protein. This table has some 250,000 distinct CDR3 sequences, 45% to 55% appearing once.

This chain uses TRBV19 with TRBJ1-2, with a weak D call TRBD1 (5 bases). Specimen: peripheral blood. The receptor was isolated from an adult man with Graves' ophthalmopathy. The CDR3 loop reads CASSVSNTGNYGYTF. CDR3 sequence (DNA): TGTGCCAGTAGCGTCAGCAATACAGGCAACTATGGCTACACCTTC.